This TCR beta chain was retrieved from a study of control samples from healthy donors and cancer patients. The protocol was immunoSEQ multiplex PCR, while the TCRdb copy is restricted to in-frame clones and leaves out a portion. The table has about 150,000 clones, about 93% seen once. Trimming shortened V by 8 bases and J by 7 bases, and 21 bases separated the two germline ends. The V gene's germline CDR1 is SNHLY and CDR2 FYNNEI. The CDR3 spans 14 residues. The source material was blood. This TCR derives from a man in his fifties or sixties in good health. The rearrangement joins TRBV2 to TRBJ2-7, with no clear D. CDR3 nucleotides: TGTGCCAGCCACGGTTCATCCCACGTCTTGGAGCAGTACTTC. Its protein product is CASHGSSHVLEQYF.